This passage covers 20 T cell receptor beta chains from one sample sequenced in a study of blood T cells in healthy people across ages. For the second PCR, which ran for about 6 to 11 cycles, a sample-barcoded 5' primer and a J-beta primer mix were used. TCRdb analysed the 5' RACE reads with MiXCR anew, one entry per CDR3 protein. The data contain hundreds of thousands of distinct CDR3 sequences, under 65% of them singletons. The sample comprised blood. The source is a man in his fifties or sixties in good health.

This clonotype was seen only a few times. The chain couples TRBV20-1 to TRBJ1-6, with unresolved D. This CDR3 is 15 amino acids long. Germline-derived CDR1 and CDR2 are DFQATT and SNEGSKA (reference sequence). Trimming pared 3 bases from V and 1 base from J, leaving 10 bases between. CDR3 region: CSASRSGSYNSPLHF. CDR3 DNA: TGCAGTGCTAGCAGGTCTGGGTCCTATAATTCACCCCTCCACTTT.

This clonotype was observed many times. The V gene is TRBV14, the J gene TRBJ2-5; the match to TRBD1 covers 7 bases. J was trimmed by 2 bases and V by 11 bases; bases with no gene match: 8. Germline V gene data show CDR1 as SGHDN and CDR2 as FVKESK. This CDR3 is built from 13 residues. The CDR3 here is CASSGQPQETQYF. The DNA of the CDR3 is TGTGCCTCCTCGGGACAGCCACAAGAGACCCAGTACTTC.

V gene TRBV9 combines with J gene TRBJ2-7; 9 positions agree with TRBD2. This CDR3 is 16 amino acids long. V lost 0 bases and J lost 2; bases outside the gene matches: 6. Germline loops: CDR1 SGDLS, CDR2 YYNGEE. The CDR3, as DNA: TGTGCCAGCAGCGTAGGGAGTAGCGGGGGCACCTACGAGCAGTACTTC. It yields the protein CASSVGSSGGTYEQYF.

This sequence joins TRBV5-1 and TRBJ2-3; TRBD2 matches at 7 bases. There are 16 residues in the CDR3. Germline loops: CDR1 SGHRS, CDR2 YFSETQ. Germline trimming cut 0 bases from V and 5 bases from J; bases unmatched to any gene: 9. The CDR3 DNA reads TGCGCCAGCAGCTTGGCCCCCGGGACGGGGGGAGATACGCAGTATTTT. Its translation: CASSLAPGTGGDTQYF.

The chain uses TRBV9 and TRBJ2-1; D is uncertain. From germline, CDR1 is SGDLS and CDR2 YYNGEE. This CDR3 is 12 amino acids long. Trimming stripped 0 bases from V and 9 bases from J, with 7 bases between. The CDR3 bases are TGTGCCAGCAGCGTAGTCCTGGGTGAGCAGTTCTTC. Translating gives CASSVVLGEQFF.

The chain employs TRBV20-1 and TRBJ2-1; TRBD2 matches at 7 bases. V was clipped by 6 bases and J by 4 bases; unmatched bases: 6. Per germline, CDR1 DFQATT and CDR2 SNEGSKA (reference sequence). The CDR3 runs 13 residues. The CDR3 is CSAPRRGYNEQFF. In nucleotides, the CDR3 is TGCAGTGCCCCGAGGCGGGGGTACAATGAGCAGTTCTTC.

CDR3 in DNA: TGTGCCAGCAGCGTCGAGGGACAGGTAGATGGCTACACCTTC. The encoded protein is CASSVEGQVDGYTF. The chain employs TRBV9 and TRBJ1-2, with 8 nucleotides matching TRBD1. Germline V gene sequence: CDR1 SGDLS, CDR2 YYNGEE. This CDR3 is 14 amino acids long. The J segment lost 6 bases and the V segment lost 2 bases, leaving 6 bases of the junction unmatched.

The rearrangement uses TRBV20-1 and TRBJ2-3, with D possibly matching TRBD2 (5 bases). Germline values: CDR1 DFQATT, CDR2 SNEGSKA (reference sequence). V was shortened by 1 base and J by 1 base, with 12 bases between the two germline ends. CDR3 length equals 15 residues. CDR3 amino acids: CSARVGTSGTDTQYF. The CDR3 DNA sequence: TGCAGTGCTAGAGTCGGTACTAGTGGCACAGATACGCAGTATTTT.

J is TRBJ2-5 and V is TRBV10-2; 12 bases agree with TRBD2. The CDR3 length is 15 residues. Germline V CDR1 and CDR2: WSHSY, SAAADI. With 6 bases clipped from V and 1 base from J, the junction kept 3 bases outside the gene matches. The CDR3 DNA reads TGCGCCAGCAGGACTAGCGGGGGAATCCAAGAGACCCAGTACTTC. This sequence encodes CASRTSGGIQETQYF.

This rearrangement joins TRBV18 to TRBJ1-1; D is unresolved. V lost 4 bases to trimming and J lost 1 base, with 13 bases between them. Germline assignment: CDR1 KGHSH and CDR2 LQKENI. This CDR3 region has 15 residues. The CDR3, as DNA: TGTGCCAGCTCACATTCGACGGTTCCGAACACTGAAGCTTTCTTT. Encoded protein: CASSHSTVPNTEAFF.

V usage is TRBV12-3 or TRBV12-4 and J usage is TRBJ2-3; 8 positions agree with TRBD2. V lost 7 bases to trimming and J lost 2 bases; unmatched junction nucleotides: 20. The CDR3 has 19 residues. The CDR3, as DNA: TGTGCCAGCATCCTGAGCAGGCGGGGGGTCCAACCCTTCACAGATACGCAGTATTTT. This gives the protein CASILSRRGVQPFTDTQYF.

The genes are TRBV20-1 and TRBJ1-2; 12 nucleotides match TRBD1. Losses at the gene ends were 1 base for V and 4 bases for J; bases not matched to a gene: 4. This CDR3 has 15 amino acids. The germline V gene encodes CDR1 DFQATT and CDR2 SNEGSKA (reference sequence). The CDR3 loop reads CSARAGTGGSYGYTF. CDR3 nucleotide sequence: TGCAGTGCTAGAGCCGGGACAGGGGGCAGCTATGGCTACACCTTC.

The chain joins TRBV20-1 to TRBJ2-7, with 9 bases lining up with TRBD1. This CDR3 contains 15 residues. Losses at the gene ends were 0 bases for V and 2 bases for J; bases not matched to a gene: 5. Germline-derived CDR1 and CDR2 are DFQATT and SNEGSKA (reference sequence). CDR3 amino acids: CSARDPQGATYEQYF. CDR3 bases: TGCAGTGCTAGAGATCCACAGGGGGCGACCTACGAGCAGTACTTC.

The genes are TRBV28 and TRBJ1-1, with a possible D match to TRBD1 (5 bases). The CDR3 contains 14 residues. Looked up from germline, CDR1 is MDHEN and CDR2 is SYDVKM. Between the trimmed V and J ends, which lost 7 bases and 8 bases, there was a span of 20 bases. The CDR3 DNA is TGTGCCAGCACGAAGGGAGGGGCCCATCTCGAAGCTTTCTTT. Its translation is CASTKGGAHLEAFF.

On this clonotype: The junction differs from germline at one of its ends, possibly a read error. V is TRBV29-1 and J is TRBJ1-4; 8 positions agree with TRBD1. In germline, CDR1 is SQVTM, CDR2 ANQGSEA. The length of the CDR3 is 14 residues. The CDR3 sequence is CSARLDRANEKPFF. The DNA for the CDR3 is TGCAGCGCTCGGCTGGACAGGGCGAATGAAAAACCGTTTTTT.

Note on this clonotype: An end of the junction differs from the germline gene, which may be a read error. The rearrangement joins TRBV28 to TRBJ1-5, with 9 bases identical to TRBD1. Germline loops: CDR1 MDHEN, CDR2 SYDVKM. There are 16 residues in the CDR3. CDR3 amino acids: CANSPDRGRFNQPQHF. The CDR3 coding sequence is TGTGCCAACAGTCCGGACAGGGGTCGATTCAATCAGCCCCAGCATTTT.

The chain employs TRBV6-5 and TRBJ2-7, with 7 bases lining up with TRBD1. Germline values: CDR1 MNHEY, CDR2 SVGAGI. V lost 0 bases and J lost 5; bases outside the gene matches: 7. This CDR3 contains 15 residues. CDR3 amino acids: CASSYSGGTVNEQYF. In nucleotides, the CDR3 is TGTGCCAGCAGTTACTCAGGGGGCACGGTGAACGAGCAGTACTTC.

This clonotype was seen a handful of times. The chain uses TRBV7-9 and TRBJ2-1, with 8 bases that match TRBD2. Per the germline V gene, CDR1 is SEHNR and CDR2 is FQNEAQ (reference sequence). The CDR3 sequence is 15 residues long. J was trimmed by 5 bases and V by 4 bases; bases with no gene match: 7. Written as DNA, the CDR3 is TGTGCCAGCAGCTCCTGGCAAGCGGGGGACAATGAGCAGTTCTTC. Protein product: CASSSWQAGDNEQFF.

The chain links TRBV2 to TRBJ1-1; D not certain. V was clipped by 6 bases and J by 0 bases, with 8 bases between them. Germline V gene data show CDR1 as SNHLY and CDR2 as FYNNEI. There are 13 residues in the CDR3. CDR3 amino acids: CASRAGMNTEAFF. The CDR3 DNA is TGTGCCAGCAGGGCGGGCATGAACACTGAAGCTTTCTTT.

This chain joins TRBV29-1 and TRBJ2-5; a weak D match, TRBD1 (5 bases). Per germline, CDR1 SQVTM and CDR2 ANQGSEA. Between the trimmed V and J ends, which lost 6 bases and 4 bases, there was a span of 12 bases. CDR3 length: 12 residues. The CDR3 is CSVGQGLETQYF. The CDR3 coding sequence is TGCAGCGTGGGGCAGGGATTAGAGACCCAGTACTTC. The entire variable domain, with the rest obtained from reference TRBV29-1 and TRBJ2-5, is as follows: SAVISQKPSRDICQRGTSLTIQCQVDSQVTMMFWYRQQPGQSLTLIATANQGSEATYESGFVIDKFPISRPNLTFSTLTVSNMSPEDSSIYLCSVGQGLETQYFGPGTRLLVL.